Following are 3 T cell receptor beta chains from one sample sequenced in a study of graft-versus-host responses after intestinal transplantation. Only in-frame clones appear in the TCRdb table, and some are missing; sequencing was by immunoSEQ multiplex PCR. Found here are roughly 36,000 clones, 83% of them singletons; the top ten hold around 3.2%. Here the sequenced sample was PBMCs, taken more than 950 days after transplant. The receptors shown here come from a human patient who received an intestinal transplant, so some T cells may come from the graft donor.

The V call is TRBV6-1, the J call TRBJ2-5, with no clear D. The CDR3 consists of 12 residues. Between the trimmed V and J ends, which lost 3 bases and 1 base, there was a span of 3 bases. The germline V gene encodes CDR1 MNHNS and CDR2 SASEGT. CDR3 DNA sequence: TGTGCCAGCAGTGAGATCCAAGAGACCCAGTACTTC. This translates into CASSEIQETQYF.

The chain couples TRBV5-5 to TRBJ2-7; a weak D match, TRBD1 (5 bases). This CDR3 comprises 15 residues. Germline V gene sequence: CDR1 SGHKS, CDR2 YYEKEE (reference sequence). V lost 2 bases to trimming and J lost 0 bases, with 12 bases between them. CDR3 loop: CASSLSLDSSYEQYF. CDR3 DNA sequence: TGTGCCAGCAGCTTATCGCTTGACAGCTCCTACGAGCAGTACTTC.

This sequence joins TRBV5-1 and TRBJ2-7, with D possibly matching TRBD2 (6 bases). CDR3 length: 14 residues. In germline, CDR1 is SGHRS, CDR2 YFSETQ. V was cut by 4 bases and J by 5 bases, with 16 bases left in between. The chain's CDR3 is CASSPTSGGNEQYF. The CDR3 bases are TGCGCCAGCAGCCCAACCTCCGGGGGAAACGAGCAGTACTTC.